These 12 T cell receptor beta chains share one sample of origin, sequenced in a study of cytomegalovirus exposure and HLA in healthy donors. PCR involved 60 Vbeta and 13 Jbeta primers. Profiled with immunoSEQ multiplex PCR; TCRdb holds only in-frame clones, not every one. The repertoire includes some 98,000 clones, 76% of them detected once, and 2% to 2.5% sits in the top ten. The specimen sequenced was PBMCs. The source of these receptors is a man aged 40-49 years in good health and CMV-seronegative.

The chain is built from TRBV7-2 and TRBJ2-2; maybe TRBD1 (6 bases). Germline assignment: CDR1 SGHTA and CDR2 FQGNSA. The CDR3 has 14 residues. V was pared by 4 bases and J by 4 bases, with 10 bases between. The CDR3 sequence: CASSSQGITGELFF. The CDR3, as DNA: TGTGCCAGCAGCTCACAGGGCATCACCGGGGAGCTGTTTTTT. Full variable domain (rest looked up from reference TRBV7-2 and TRBJ2-2): GAGVSQSPSNKVTEKGKDVELRCDPISGHTALYWYRQSLGQGLEFLIYFQGNSAPDKSGLPSDRFSAERTGGSVSTLTIQRTQQEDSAVYLCASSSQGITGELFFGEGSRLTVL.

The rearrangement links TRBV21-1 to TRBJ2-3; TRBD2 was called by the table and not checked on the DNA. TRBV21-1 is an annotated pseudogene. The CDR3 length is 16 residues. The CDR3 DNA reads TGTGCCAGCAGCAAGTGCCTAGCGGGGCGCACAGATACGCAGTATTTT. It specifies CASSKCLAGRTDTQYF.

The chain links TRBV30 to TRBJ2-3, with 7 bases that match TRBD2. From germline, CDR1 is GTSNPN and CDR2 SVGIG (reference sequence). J was trimmed by 0 bases and V by 8 bases; bases with no gene match: 5. CDR3 length: 13 amino acids. The CDR3 sequence: CALAVDSTDTQYF. The CDR3 bases are TGTGCCCTAGCGGTCGATAGCACAGATACGCAGTATTTT.

To note about this clone: One end of the junction is discordant with germline, which a read error may explain. This chain connects TRBV18 to TRBJ1-1, with unresolved D. CDR3 length equals 16 residues. The V gene's germline CDR1 is KGHSH and CDR2 LQKENI. The chain's CDR3 is CRSAISFGSMNTEAFF. CDR3 coding DNA: TGCCGCTCCGCCATATCGTTCGGGTCCATGAACACTGAAGCTTTCTTT.

This clone occurred a few times. V is TRBV6-5 and J is TRBJ2-1; D perhaps matches TRBD2 (6 bases). Germline CDR1 is MNHEY and CDR2 is SVGAGI. This CDR3 region has 15 residues. The V and J ends lost 3 bases and 0 bases respectively, with 9 bases between them. CDR3 residues: CASSYPGVSYNEQFF. The CDR3 DNA is TGTGCCAGCAGTTATCCGGGAGTCTCCTACAATGAGCAGTTCTTC.

The CDR3 DNA reads TGTGCCAGCAGTTTCGTGTCTGACTTCCATCAGCCCCAGCATTTT. Protein sequence: CASSFVSDFHQPQHF. The chain uses TRBV28 and TRBJ1-5, with D unresolved. The V gene's germline CDR1 is MDHEN and CDR2 SYDVKM. Trimming stripped 3 bases from V and 5 bases from J, with 14 bases between. The CDR3 consists of 15 residues.

The chain links TRBV4-2 to TRBJ2-1; 9 positions agree with TRBD1. V lost 0 bases to trimming and J lost 6 bases; unmatched junction nucleotides: 3. This CDR3 spans 15 amino acids. The germline gives CDR1 LGHNA, CDR2 YNFKEQ. CDR3 sequence: CASSQDRDRVNEQFF. CDR3 in DNA: TGTGCCAGCAGCCAAGATAGGGACAGGGTCAATGAGCAGTTCTTC.

This clone was detected a few times. This rearrangement joins TRBV11-3 to TRBJ2-3; D possibly corresponds to TRBD2 (5 bases). Per germline, CDR1 SGHNT and CDR2 YENEEA. The CDR3 runs to 15 residues. Trimming shortened V by 1 base and J by 4 bases, and 12 bases separated the two germline ends. The CDR3 here is CASSLGRERPDTQYF. The CDR3 DNA reads TGTGCCAGCAGCTTAGGCCGGGAAAGGCCAGATACGCAGTATTTT.

The chain joins TRBV30 to TRBJ1-6, with no clear D. V was cut by 3 bases and J by 11 bases, with 11 bases left in between. The CDR3 is made up of 12 amino acids. Germline V gene sequence: CDR1 GTSNPN, CDR2 SVGIG (reference sequence). The CDR3 bases are TGTGCCTGGAGAACTATGCCGGCACCCCTCCACTTT. Translating gives CAWRTMPAPLHF.

The chain recombines TRBV28 with TRBJ2-7; a possible D gene is TRBD1 (5 bases). This CDR3 contains 13 residues. Germline V gene data show CDR1 as MDHEN and CDR2 as SYDVKM. V was shortened by 2 bases and J by 7 bases, with 12 bases between the two germline ends. The CDR3 sequence: CASSLGALFEQYF. CDR3 coding DNA: TGTGCCAGCAGTTTAGGGGCGTTGTTTGAGCAGTACTTC.

V usage is TRBV27 and J usage is TRBJ1-2; TRBD1 agrees at 12 bases. Germline values: CDR1 MNHEY, CDR2 SMNVEV (reference sequence). This CDR3 contains 14 residues. Unmatched junction bases numbered 2, after V lost 5 bases and J lost 4 bases. The chain's CDR3 is CASSRDRGPYGYTF. CDR3 DNA: TGTGCCAGCAGTAGGGACAGGGGGCCCTATGGCTACACCTTC.

CDR3 residues: CASSVIQFTSGANVLTF. The CDR3 DNA sequence: TGTGCCAGCAGTGTCATACAGTTCACCTCTGGGGCCAACGTCCTGACTTTC. The V gene is TRBV6-1, the J gene TRBJ2-6, with D unclear. The CDR3 sequence is 17 residues long. The germline V gene has CDR1 MNHNS and CDR2 SASEGT. The V end was cut by 4 bases, the J end by 0 bases, with 13 bases between.